Described below is a single TCR beta chain sequence and its context. This specimen belongs to a study of cytomegalovirus exposure and HLA in healthy donors. Use of 60 Vbeta and 13 Jbeta primers characterized the PCR. In the authors' workflow: About 9.9 million shared chains were among approximately 87 million unique TCR beta chains counted in a later analysis. Only in-frame clones appear in the TCRdb table, and some are missing; sequencing was by immunoSEQ multiplex PCR. V and J calls and clone size are given by that table; D and trimming were obtained from the DNA. The data show more than 50,000 clones, approximately 63% seen once. The receptor comes from a woman in her fifties or sixties in good health and CMV-seropositive. Specimen: PBMCs.

The CDR3 nucleotides read TGTGCCAGCAGCTTGCGCAAACACCACTATGGCTACACCTTC. Translated: CASSLRKHHYGYTF. The chain links TRBV5-6 to TRBJ1-2; the D is unclear. V lost 1 base, J lost 3 bases, and 10 bases lay in between. CDR3 length: 14 residues. CDR1 SGHDT and CDR2 YYEEEE come from the germline V gene.